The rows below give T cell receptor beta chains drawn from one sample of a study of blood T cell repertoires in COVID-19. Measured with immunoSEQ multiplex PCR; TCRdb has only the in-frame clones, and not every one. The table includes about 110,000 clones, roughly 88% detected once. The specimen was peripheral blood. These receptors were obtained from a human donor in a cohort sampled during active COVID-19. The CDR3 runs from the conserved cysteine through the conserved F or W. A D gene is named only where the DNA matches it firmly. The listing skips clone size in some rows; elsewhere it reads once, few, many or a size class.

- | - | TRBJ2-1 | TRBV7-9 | TGTGCCAGCAGCTTAGACTCGAACTCCTACAATGAGCAGTTCTTC | CASSLDSNSYNEQFF
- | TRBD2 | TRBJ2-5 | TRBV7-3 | TGTGCCAGCAGCCTTATCGGCGGGGGGGAAGAGACCCAGTACTTC | CASSLIGGGEETQYF
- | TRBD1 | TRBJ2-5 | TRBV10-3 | TGTGCCATCAGTGGACTCGGGTTAGACAGGGGAAAAGAGACCCAGTACTTC | CAISGLGLDRGKETQYF
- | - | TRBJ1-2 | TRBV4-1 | TGCGCCAGCAGCCCCGGGGGGACGGGGGATTTCTATGGCTACACCTTC | CASSPGGTGDFYGYTF
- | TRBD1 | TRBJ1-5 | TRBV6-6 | TGTGCCAGCAGTTACGACAGGGGGAATCAGCCCCAGCATTTT | CASSYDRGNQPQHF
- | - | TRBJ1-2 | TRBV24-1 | TGTGCCACCAGTGAGCGGGACTACTATGGCTACACCTTC | CATSERDYYGYTF
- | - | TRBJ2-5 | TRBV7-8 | TGTGCCAGCATCAAGGCGGGACAGACACAAGAGACCCAGTACTTC | CASIKAGQTQETQYF
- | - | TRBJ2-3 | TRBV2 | TGTGCCAGCAGTGAACCAGTTGAAGATACGCAGTATTTT | CASSEPVEDTQYF
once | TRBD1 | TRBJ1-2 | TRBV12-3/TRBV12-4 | TGTGCCAGCAGTTTGACAGGGGGCTTGGGCTACACCTTC | CASSLTGGLGYTF
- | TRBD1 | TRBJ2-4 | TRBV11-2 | TGTGCCAGCAGCGCGCCCGACAGGGGGTCTAAAAACATTCAGTACTTC | CASSAPDRGSKNIQYF
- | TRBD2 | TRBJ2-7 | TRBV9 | TGTGCCAGCAGCGTAGGGGCGGCGGGAATTTTCGGGACTAGCGGCTCCTACGAGCAGTACTTC | CASSVGAAGIFGTSGSYEQYF
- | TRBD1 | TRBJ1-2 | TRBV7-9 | TGTGCCAGCAGCTTAGACAGGGGTGGCTACACCTTC | CASSLDRGGYTF
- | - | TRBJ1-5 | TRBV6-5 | TGTGCCAGCACCGGTGGGTCAGGGTTGGATCAGCCCCAGCATTTT | CASTGGSGLDQPQHF
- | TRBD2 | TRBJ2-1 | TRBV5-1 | TGCGCCAGCAGCTGGACTAGCGGGGATGAGCAGTTCTTC | CASSWTSGDEQFF
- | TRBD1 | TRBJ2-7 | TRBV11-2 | TGTGCCAGCAGCACCCCGACAGGGGCCGACGAGCAGTACTTC | CASSTPTGADEQYF
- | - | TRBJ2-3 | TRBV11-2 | TGTGCCAGCAGCTTTTATGGGAGGGGGGCAGGGGCCACAGATACGCAGTATTTT | CASSFYGRGAGATDTQYF
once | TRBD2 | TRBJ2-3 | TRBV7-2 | TGTGCCAGCAGCTTCGGACTAGCGGGAGCACCTGGGGATACGCAGTATTTT | CASSFGLAGAPGDTQYF
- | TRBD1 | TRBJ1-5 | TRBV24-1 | TGTGCCACCAGTGATCCCGGACAGGGGATATATCAGCCCCAGCATTTT | CATSDPGQGIYQPQHF
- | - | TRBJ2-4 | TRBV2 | TGTGCCAGCAGCTATAGCAGTCTGGGAAACATTCAGTACTTC | CASSYSSLGNIQYF
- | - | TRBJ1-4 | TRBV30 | TGTGCCTGGATGGCAGGGGCGGAAGAAAAACTGTTTTTT | CAWMAGAEEKLFF
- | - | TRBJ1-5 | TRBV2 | TGTGCCAGCAGAGACCCTCAGGGACTCAGCAATCAGCCCCAGCATTTT | CASRDPQGLSNQPQHF
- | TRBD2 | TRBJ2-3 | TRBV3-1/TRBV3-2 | TGTGCCAGCAGCCGCTCACTAGCGGGGAGGACAGATACGCAGTATTTT | CASSRSLAGRTDTQYF
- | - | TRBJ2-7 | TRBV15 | TGTGCCACCAGCAGAGTAGAGGCAGGGGGGTACGAGCAGTACTTC | CATSRVEAGGYEQYF
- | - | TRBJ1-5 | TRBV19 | TGTGCCAGTAGTATAGCAGGGTATGGGAATCAGCCCCAGCATTTT | CASSIAGYGNQPQHF
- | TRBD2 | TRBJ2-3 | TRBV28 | TGTGCCAGCAGTTCCTCGGGACTAGCGGGAGGGCCGGATACGCAGTATTTT | CASSSSGLAGGPDTQYF
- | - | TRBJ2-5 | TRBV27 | TGTGCCAGCAGTTTATTGGCAGGCCTCCAAGAGACCCAGTACTTC | CASSLLAGLQETQYF
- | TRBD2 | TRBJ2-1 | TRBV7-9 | TGTGCCAGCAGCTATACCGGGACTAGCGGGGGGGATTACAATGAGCAGTTCTTC | CASSYTGTSGGDYNEQFF
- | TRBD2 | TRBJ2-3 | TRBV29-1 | TGCAGCGTTGGGACTAGCGGGGCGGGAGGTACGCAGTATTTT | CSVGTSGAGGTQYF
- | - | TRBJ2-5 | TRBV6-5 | TGTGCCAGCAGGGGCCAACTGGGGAGGGAGACCCAGTACTTC | CASRGQLGRETQYF
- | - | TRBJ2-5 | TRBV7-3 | TGTGCCAGCAGCTTAGCATCCGGGCAAGAGACCCAGTACTTC | CASSLASGQETQYF
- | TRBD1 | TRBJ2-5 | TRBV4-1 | TGCGCCAGCAGCCGCGACAGGGGGCCGGAAGAGACCCAGTACTTC | CASSRDRGPEETQYF
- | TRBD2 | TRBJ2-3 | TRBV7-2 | TGTGCCAGCAGAACCTCAGCGGGGGGCACAGATACGCAGTATTTT | CASRTSAGGTDTQYF
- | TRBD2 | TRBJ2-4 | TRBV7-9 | TGTGCCAGCAGCGCCCCTGGGGGGGACGAGGCCATTCAGTACTTC | CASSAPGGDEAIQYF
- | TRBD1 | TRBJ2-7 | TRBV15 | TGTGCCACCGGGGACAGTTCCTACGAGCAGTACTTC | CATGDSSYEQYF
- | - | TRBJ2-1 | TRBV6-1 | TGTGCCGGCAGTGATCACAGGAACGGACAAGACAATGAGCAGTTCTTC | CAGSDHRNGQDNEQFF
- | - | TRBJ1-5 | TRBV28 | TGTGCCAGCACCCGGCGAGGTAATCAGCCCCAGCATTTT | CASTRRGNQPQHF
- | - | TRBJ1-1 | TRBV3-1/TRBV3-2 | TGTGCCAGCAGACGCAGCGAGAACACTGAAGCTTTCTTT | CASRRSENTEAFF
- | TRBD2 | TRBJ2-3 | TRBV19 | TGTGCCAGTAGTATTGGGACTAGCGGGGGGTGGGATACGCAGTATTTT | CASSIGTSGGWDTQYF
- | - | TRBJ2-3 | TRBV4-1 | TGCGCCAGCAGCCAAGATTTAGTGACAGATACGCAGTATTTT | CASSQDLVTDTQYF
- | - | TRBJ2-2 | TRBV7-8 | TGTGCCAGCTTATCACCAGGGCGCCCCACCGGGGAGCTGTTTTTT | CASLSPGRPTGELFF
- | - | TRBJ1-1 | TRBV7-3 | TGTGCCAGCAGCTTAGGAGTTACGAACACTGAAGCTTTCTTT | CASSLGVTNTEAFF
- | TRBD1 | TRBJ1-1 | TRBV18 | TGTGCCAGCTCACCTTGGGACAGGGAAGGTGAGAACACTGAAGCTTTCTTT | CASSPWDREGENTEAFF
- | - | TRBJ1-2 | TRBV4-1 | TGCGCCAGCAGCCAAGTTTCTTCAGGGTTTGACTATGGCTACACCTTC | CASSQVSSGFDYGYTF
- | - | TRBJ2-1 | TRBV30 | TGTGCCGCGTGGGATTCGGGGTATAGCTCCTACAATGAGCAGTTCTTC | CAAWDSGYSSYNEQFF
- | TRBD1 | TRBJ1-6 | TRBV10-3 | TGTGCCATCAGCGACAGGGAGATTTCACCCCTCCACTTT | CAISDREISPLHF
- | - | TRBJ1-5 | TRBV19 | TGTGCCAGTAGTTTCAGTAGCAATCAGCCCCAGCATTTT | CASSFSSNQPQHF
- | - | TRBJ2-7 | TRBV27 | TGTGCCAGCAGTTTAATACAGAGTTCCTACGAGCAGTACTTC | CASSLIQSSYEQYF
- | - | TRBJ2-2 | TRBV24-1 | TGTGCCACCAGACAGGGTCCGAGACCCGGGGAGCTGTTTTTT | CATRQGPRPGELFF
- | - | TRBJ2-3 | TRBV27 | TGTGCCAGCAGTTGGGCTAGCGGCACAGATACGCAGTATTTT | CASSWASGTDTQYF
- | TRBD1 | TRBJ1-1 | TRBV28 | TGTGCCAGCAGTCCCGGGACAGCAAGTCCTGAAGCTTTCTTT | CASSPGTASPEAFF
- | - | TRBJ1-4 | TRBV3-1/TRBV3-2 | TGTGCCAGCAGCCAGGGCAGCTATAATGAAAAACTGTTTTTT | CASSQGSYNEKLFF
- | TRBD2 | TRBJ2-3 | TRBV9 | TGTGCCAGCAGCGGGACTAGCGGGAGGTGGGCAGATACGCAGTATTTT | CASSGTSGRWADTQYF
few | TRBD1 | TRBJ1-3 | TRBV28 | TGTGCCAGCAGGGGCCCGGGACAGCAAAACACCATATATTTT | CASRGPGQQNTIYF
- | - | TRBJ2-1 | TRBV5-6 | TGTGCCAGCAGCTTGGGGGCTGATTCCTACAATGAGCAGTTCTTC | CASSLGADSYNEQFF
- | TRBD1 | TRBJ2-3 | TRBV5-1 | TGCGCCAGCAGCCTTGGACAGGAGACAGATACGCAGTATTTT | CASSLGQETDTQYF
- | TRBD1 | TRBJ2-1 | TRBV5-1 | TGCGCCAGCAGCGTAAACAGGGGGGATGAGCAGTTCTTC | CASSVNRGDEQFF
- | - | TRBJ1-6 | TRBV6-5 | TGTGCCAGCATAGGCTCTGGGACATTCGACTCACCCCTCCACTTT | CASIGSGTFDSPLHF
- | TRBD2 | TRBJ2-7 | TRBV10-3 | TGTGCCACCGTAGCGGGAGGGTCCTACGAGCAGTACTTC | CATVAGGSYEQYF
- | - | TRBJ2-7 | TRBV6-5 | TGTGCCAGCCGCAGGCCCAGGGGCCCCCACGACGAGCAGTACTTC | CASRRPRGPHDEQYF